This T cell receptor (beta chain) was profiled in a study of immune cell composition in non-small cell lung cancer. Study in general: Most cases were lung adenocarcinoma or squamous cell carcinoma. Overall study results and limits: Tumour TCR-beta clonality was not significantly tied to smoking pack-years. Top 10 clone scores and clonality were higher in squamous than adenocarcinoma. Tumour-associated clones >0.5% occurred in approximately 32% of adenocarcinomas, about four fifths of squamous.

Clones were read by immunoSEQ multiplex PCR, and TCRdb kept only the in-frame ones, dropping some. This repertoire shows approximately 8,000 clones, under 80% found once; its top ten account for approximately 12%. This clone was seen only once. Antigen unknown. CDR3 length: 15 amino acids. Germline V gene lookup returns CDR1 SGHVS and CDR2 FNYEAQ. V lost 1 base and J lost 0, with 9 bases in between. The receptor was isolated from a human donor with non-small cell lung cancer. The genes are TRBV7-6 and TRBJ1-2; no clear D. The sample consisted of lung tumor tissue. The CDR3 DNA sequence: TGTGCCAGCAGCTTAGATATCGACTCTAACTATGGCTACACCTTC. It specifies CASSLDIDSNYGYTF.